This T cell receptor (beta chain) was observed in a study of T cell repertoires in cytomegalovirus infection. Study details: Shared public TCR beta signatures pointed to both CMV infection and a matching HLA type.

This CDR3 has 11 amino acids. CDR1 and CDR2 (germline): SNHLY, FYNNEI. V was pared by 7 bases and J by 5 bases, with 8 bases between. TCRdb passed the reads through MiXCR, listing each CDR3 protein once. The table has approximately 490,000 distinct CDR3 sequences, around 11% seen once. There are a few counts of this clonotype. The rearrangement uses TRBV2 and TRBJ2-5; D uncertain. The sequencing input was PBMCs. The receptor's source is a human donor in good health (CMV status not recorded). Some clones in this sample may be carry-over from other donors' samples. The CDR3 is CASTNGETQYF. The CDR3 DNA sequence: TGTGCCAGCACTAACGGGGAGACCCAGTACTTC.